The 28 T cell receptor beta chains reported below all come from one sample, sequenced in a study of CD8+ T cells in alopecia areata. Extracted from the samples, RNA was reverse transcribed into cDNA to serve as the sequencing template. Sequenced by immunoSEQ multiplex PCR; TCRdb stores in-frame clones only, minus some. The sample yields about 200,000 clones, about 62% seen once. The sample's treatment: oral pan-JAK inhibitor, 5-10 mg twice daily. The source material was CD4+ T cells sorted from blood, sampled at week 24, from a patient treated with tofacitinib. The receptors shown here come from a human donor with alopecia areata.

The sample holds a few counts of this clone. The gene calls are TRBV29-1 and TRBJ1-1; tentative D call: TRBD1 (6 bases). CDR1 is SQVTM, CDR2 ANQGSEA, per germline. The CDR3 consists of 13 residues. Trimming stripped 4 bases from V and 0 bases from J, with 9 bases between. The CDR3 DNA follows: TGCAGCGTTGGGAGGACAGTGAACACTGAAGCTTTCTTT. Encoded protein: CSVGRTVNTEAFF.

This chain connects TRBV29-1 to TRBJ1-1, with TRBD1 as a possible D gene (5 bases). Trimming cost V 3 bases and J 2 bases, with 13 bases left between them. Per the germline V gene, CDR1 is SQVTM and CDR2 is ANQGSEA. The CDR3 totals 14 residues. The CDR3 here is CSVETPGRNTEAFF. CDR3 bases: TGCAGCGTTGAGACTCCGGGACGAAACACTGAAGCTTTCTTT.

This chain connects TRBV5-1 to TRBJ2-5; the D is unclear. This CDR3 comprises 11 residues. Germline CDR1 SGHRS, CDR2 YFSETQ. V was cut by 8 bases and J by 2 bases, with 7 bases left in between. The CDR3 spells CASSPQETQYF. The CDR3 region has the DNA TGCGCCAGTTCCCCTCAAGAGACCCAGTACTTC. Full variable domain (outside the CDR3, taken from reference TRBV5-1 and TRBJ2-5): KAGVTQTPRYLIKTRGQQVTLSCSPISGHRSVSWYQQTPGQGLQFLFEYFSETQRNKGNFPGRFSGRQFSNSRSEMNVSTLELGDSALYLCASSPQETQYFGPGTRLLVL.

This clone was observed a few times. The CDR3 region is CASTGQLYGYTF. CDR3 DNA sequence: TGTGCCAGCACAGGGCAGCTCTATGGCTACACCTTC. The chain combines TRBV6-5 with TRBJ1-2, with a possible D match to TRBD1 (5 bases). Trimming removed 7 bases at V and 4 bases at J, with 10 bases between. In germline, CDR1 is MNHEY, CDR2 SVGAGI. The CDR3 spans 12 residues.

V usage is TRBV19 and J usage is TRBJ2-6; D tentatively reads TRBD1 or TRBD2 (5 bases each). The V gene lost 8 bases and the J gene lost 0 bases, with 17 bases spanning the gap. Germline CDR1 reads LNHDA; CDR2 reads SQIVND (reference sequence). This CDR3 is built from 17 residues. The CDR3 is CASLGRLGDSGANVLTF. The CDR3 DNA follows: TGTGCCAGTCTTGGCCGGCTGGGGGACTCTGGGGCCAACGTCCTGACTTTC.

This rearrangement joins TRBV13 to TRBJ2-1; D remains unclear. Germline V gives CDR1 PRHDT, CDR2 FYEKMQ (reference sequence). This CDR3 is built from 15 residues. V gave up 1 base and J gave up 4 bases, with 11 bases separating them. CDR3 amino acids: CASSLDPRSYNEQFF. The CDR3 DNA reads TGTGCCAGCAGCTTAGACCCGAGGTCATACAATGAGCAGTTCTTC.

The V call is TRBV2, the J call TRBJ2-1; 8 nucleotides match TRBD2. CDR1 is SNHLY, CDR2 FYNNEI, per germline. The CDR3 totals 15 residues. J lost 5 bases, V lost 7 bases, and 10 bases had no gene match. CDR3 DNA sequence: TGTGCCAGCACTCAGTTTAGCGGGACGCACAATGAGCAGTTCTTC. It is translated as CASTQFSGTHNEQFF.

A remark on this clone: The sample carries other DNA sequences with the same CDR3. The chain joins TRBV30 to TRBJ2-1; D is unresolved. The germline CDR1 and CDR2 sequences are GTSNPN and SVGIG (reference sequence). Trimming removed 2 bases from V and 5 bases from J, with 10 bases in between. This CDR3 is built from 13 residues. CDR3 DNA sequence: TGTGCCTGGAGTCACGGGCGTGACAATGAGCAGTTCTTC. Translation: CAWSHGRDNEQFF.

The CDR3 reads CASSPQRSYEQYF. The CDR3 nucleotides read TGCGCCAGCAGTCCTCAGAGGTCCTACGAGCAGTACTTC. The rearrangement links TRBV5-1 to TRBJ2-7; D is unresolved. Germline CDR1 is SGHRS and CDR2 is YFSETQ. V lost 5 bases, J lost 1 base, and 10 bases lay in between. The CDR3 spans 13 residues.

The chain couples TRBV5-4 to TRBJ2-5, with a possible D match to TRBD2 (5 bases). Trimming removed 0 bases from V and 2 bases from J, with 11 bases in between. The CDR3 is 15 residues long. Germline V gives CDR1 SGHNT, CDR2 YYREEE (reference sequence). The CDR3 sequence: CASSLDPGRQETQYF. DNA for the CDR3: TGTGCCAGCAGCTTGGATCCGGGGAGACAAGAGACCCAGTACTTC.

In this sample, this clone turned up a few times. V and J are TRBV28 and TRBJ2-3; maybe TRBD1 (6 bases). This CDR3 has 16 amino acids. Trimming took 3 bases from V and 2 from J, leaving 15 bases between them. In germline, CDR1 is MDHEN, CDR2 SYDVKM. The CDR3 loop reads CASSLGLGALTDTQYF. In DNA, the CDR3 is TGTGCCAGCAGTTTGGGTTTGGGGGCCCTCACAGATACGCAGTATTTT.

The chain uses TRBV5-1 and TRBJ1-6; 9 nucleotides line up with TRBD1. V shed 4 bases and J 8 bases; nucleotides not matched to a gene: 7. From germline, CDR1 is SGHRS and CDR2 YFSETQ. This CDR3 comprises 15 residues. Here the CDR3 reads CASSNRTGVDSPLHF. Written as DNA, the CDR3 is TGCGCCAGCAGCAACCGGACAGGGGTGGATTCACCCCTCCACTTT.

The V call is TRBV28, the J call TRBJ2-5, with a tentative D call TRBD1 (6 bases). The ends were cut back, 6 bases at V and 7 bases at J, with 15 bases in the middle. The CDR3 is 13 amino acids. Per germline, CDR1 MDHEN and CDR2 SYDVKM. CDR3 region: CASSRRDRSTQYF. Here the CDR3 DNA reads TGTGCCAGCAGCCGCCGCGACAGGTCGACCCAGTACTTC.

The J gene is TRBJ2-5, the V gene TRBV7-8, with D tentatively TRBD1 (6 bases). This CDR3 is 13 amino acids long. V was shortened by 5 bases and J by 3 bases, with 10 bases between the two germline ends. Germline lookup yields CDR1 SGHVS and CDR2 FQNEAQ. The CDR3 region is CASSQYREETQYF. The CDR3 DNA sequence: TGTGCCAGCAGCCAGTACAGGGAAGAGACCCAGTACTTC.

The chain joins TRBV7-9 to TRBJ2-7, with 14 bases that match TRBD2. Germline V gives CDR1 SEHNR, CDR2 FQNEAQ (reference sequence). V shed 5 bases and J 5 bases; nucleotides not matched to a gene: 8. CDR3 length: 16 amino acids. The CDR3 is CASSIGLAGGLDEQYF. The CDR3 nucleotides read TGTGCCAGCAGCATAGGACTAGCGGGAGGCCTGGACGAGCAGTACTTC. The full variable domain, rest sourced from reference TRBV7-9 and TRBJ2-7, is DTGVSQNPRHKITKRGQNVTFRCDPISEHNRLYWYRQTLGQGPEFLTYFQNEAQLEKSRLLSDRFSAERPKGSFSTLEIQRTEQGDSAMYLCASSIGLAGGLDEQYFGPGTRLTVT.

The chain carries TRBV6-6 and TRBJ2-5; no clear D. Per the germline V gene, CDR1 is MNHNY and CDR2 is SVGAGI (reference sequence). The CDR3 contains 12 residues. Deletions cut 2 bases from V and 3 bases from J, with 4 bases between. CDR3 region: CASSYVEETQYF. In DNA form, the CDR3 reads TGTGCCAGCAGTTACGTCGAAGAGACCCAGTACTTC.

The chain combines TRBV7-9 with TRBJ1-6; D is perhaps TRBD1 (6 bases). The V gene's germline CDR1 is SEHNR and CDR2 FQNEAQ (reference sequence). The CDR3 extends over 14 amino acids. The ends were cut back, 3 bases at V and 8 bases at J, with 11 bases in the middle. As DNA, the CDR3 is TGTGCCAGCAGCTTGAACGAGGGGGATTCACCCCTCCACTTT. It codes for CASSLNEGDSPLHF.

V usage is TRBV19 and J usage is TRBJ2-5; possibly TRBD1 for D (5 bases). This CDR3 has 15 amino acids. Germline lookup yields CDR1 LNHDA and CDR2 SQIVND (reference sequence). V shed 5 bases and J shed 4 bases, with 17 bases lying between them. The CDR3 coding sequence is TGTGCCAGTAGTCCCCCTGGCAGGGTGGGAGAGACCCAGTACTTC. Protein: CASSPPGRVGETQYF.

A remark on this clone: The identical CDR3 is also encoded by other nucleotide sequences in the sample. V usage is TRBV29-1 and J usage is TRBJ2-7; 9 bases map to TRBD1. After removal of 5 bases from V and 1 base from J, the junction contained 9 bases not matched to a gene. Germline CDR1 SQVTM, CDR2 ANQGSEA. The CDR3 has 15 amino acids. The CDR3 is CSVSPPGQGSYEQYF. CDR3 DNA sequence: TGCAGCGTTTCGCCACCGGGACAGGGTTCCTACGAGCAGTACTTC.

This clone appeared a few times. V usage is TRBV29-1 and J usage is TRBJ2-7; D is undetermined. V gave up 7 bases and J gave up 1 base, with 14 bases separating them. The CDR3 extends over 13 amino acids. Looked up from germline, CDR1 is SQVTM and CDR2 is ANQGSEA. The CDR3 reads CSAVSAVSYEQYF. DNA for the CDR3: TGCAGCGCTGTCTCGGCTGTATCCTACGAGCAGTACTTC.

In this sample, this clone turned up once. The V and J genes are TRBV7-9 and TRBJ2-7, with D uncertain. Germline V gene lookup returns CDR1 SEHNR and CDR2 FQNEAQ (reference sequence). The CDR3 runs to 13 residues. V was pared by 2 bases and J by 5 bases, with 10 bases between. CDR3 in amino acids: CASSLSVGNEQYF. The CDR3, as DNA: TGTGCCAGCAGCTTATCCGTAGGGAACGAGCAGTACTTC.

DNA for the CDR3: TGCGCCAGCAGCCCGCTCACACACACAGATACGCAGTATTTT. Translation: CASSPLTHTDTQYF. The V call is TRBV5-1, the J call TRBJ2-3; D not certain. The germline V gene encodes CDR1 SGHRS and CDR2 YFSETQ. V lost 4 bases and J 2 bases, leaving 11 bases between the germline ends. This CDR3 region has 14 residues.

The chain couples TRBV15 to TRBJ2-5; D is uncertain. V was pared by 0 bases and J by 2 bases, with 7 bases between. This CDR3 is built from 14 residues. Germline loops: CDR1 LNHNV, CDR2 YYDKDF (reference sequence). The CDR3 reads CATSRDGPQETQYF. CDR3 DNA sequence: TGTGCCACCAGCAGAGATGGCCCTCAAGAGACCCAGTACTTC.

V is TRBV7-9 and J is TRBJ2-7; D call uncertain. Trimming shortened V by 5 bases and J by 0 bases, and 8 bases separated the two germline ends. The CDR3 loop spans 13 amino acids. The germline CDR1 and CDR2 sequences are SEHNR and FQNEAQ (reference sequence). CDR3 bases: TGTGCCAGCAGCCCGAGTAGCTCCTACGAGCAGTACTTC. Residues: CASSPSSSYEQYF.

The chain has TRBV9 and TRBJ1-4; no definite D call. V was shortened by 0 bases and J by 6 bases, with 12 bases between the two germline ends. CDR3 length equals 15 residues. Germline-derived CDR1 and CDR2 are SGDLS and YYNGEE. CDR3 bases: TGTGCCAGCAGCGTAGCAGGTATGAGGGATGAAAAACTGTTTTTT. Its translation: CASSVAGMRDEKLFF.

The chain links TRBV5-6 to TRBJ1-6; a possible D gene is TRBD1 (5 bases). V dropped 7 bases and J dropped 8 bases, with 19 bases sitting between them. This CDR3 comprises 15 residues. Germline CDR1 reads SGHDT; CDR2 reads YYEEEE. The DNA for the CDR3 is TGTGCCAGCGTATCAGGGAGGACCCGTGATTCACCCCTCCACTTT. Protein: CASVSGRTRDSPLHF.

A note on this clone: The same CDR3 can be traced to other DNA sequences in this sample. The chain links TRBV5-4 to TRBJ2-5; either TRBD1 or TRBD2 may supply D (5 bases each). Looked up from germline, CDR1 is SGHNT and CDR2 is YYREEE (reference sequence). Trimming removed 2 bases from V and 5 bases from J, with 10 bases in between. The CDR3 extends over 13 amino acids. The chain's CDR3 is CASSFEGRETQYF. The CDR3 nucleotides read TGTGCCAGCAGCTTTGAGGGACGGGAGACCCAGTACTTC.

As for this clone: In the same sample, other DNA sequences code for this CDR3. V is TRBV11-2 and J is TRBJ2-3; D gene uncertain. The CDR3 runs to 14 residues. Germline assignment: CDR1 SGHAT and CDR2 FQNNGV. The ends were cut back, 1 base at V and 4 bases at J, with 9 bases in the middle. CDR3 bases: TGTGCCAGCAGCTTAGCGCCAGCCCCAGATACGCAGTATTTT. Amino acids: CASSLAPAPDTQYF.